This TCR beta chain derives from a study of cytomegalovirus exposure and HLA in healthy donors. This clone was picked up a small number of times. The PCR employed 60 Vbeta primers together with 13 Jbeta primers. The repertoire was sequenced with immunoSEQ multiplex PCR; TCRdb's copy has only in-frame clones and lacks some. The sample contains 90,000 to 150,000 clones, about three quarters of which appear only once. Looked up from germline, CDR1 is KGHSH and CDR2 is LQKENI. The CDR3 is 13 residues long. The V end lost 5 bases, the J end lost 1 base, and 8 bases lay between the germline ends. Sequenced material: PBMCs. This chain connects TRBV18 to TRBJ1-1, with no clear D. This sequence was found in a woman aged 30 to 39 in good health and CMV-seropositive. The CDR3 here is CASSSQANTEAFF. CDR3 coding DNA: TGTGCCAGCTCAAGTCAAGCGAACACTGAAGCTTTCTTT.